This note documents a single T cell receptor (beta chain) sequence. This sample is part of a study of blood T cell repertoires in COVID-19. As originally analysed: By means of reference gene primer amplification, nucleated cell counts were estimated. Sequencing used immunoSEQ multiplex PCR; TCRdb keeps in-frame clones, though not all of them. V and J calls and clone size come straight from that table; D and trimming were deduced from the DNA. Here the sample spans about 180,000 clones, about 88% being singletons. Germline V gene data show CDR1 as MRHNA and CDR2 as SNTAGT. V was trimmed by 0 bases and J by 7 bases, leaving 6 bases between them. The CDR3 is 13 amino acids. Residents of 24 US areas, aged about 18 to 89 years, made up the participants. Participants' own reports of clinical history determined their cohort assignment.

The chain uses TRBV6-4 and TRBJ2-2; D not certain. This receptor was taken from a woman under 30 who had recovered from COVID-19. Sequences were obtained from PBMCs or T cells enriched from blood (not recorded which). In nucleotides, the CDR3 is TGTGCCAGCAGTGACTCGGCAAGCGGGGAGCTGTTTTTT. This codes for CASSDSASGELFF.